This TCR beta chain came from a study of T cell clonotyping in hematopoietic cell transplantation. Study-wide results and limits: Few recipient clonotypes overlapped donors; over 95% were de novo at given depth. Graft donor and pretransplant recipient Inverse Simpson Index values predicted broader posttransplant TCR diversity. After transplant, recipient diversity fell while pathologically expanded clonotypes grew through day 180.

Recipients were bled about 28 days pretransplant and at posttransplant days 30, 100, 180. Only in-frame clones appear in the TCRdb table, and some are missing; sequencing was by immunoSEQ multiplex PCR. The profile shows roughly 5,100 clones, 96% of them singletons. A word on this clone: Its antigen is currently unknown.

This TCR was recovered from a male patient aged 40 to 50 who had an allogeneic stem cell transplant from a related donor, so the T cells may come from the graft donor. Some clones in this sample may be carry-over from other donors' samples. The sequenced sample was PBMCs, obtained 100 days after allogeneic stem cell transplant.

This chain's CDR3 is CASRGGSTDTQYF. For the CDR3, the DNA is TGTGCCAGCAGAGGCGGGAGCACAGATACGCAGTATTTT. The chain carries TRBV2 and TRBJ2-3, with D possibly matching TRBD2 (5 bases). V lost 6 bases and J 0 bases, leaving 7 bases between the germline ends. Germline CDR1 SNHLY, CDR2 FYNNEI. This CDR3 is built from 13 residues.